One and the same sample provided the 19 T cell receptor beta chains below, sequenced in a study of vaccination and CD4 T cells after COVID-19 (dated by TCRdb to between 2020 and 2023). Libraries were constructed by PCR. TCRdb lists the instrument as Illumina iSeq 100. In-frame beta chains were kept once TCRdb had trimmed the public reads at Q25 with fastp and called clones with MiXCR. Every CDR3 protein is listed once, alongside the most common genes and DNA of its rows. This sample lists 20,000 to 25,000 distinct CDR3 sequences; around three fifths were detected once. Of the sample, just under 1% falls within the top ten clones. The specimen was CD4+ T cells from blood, collected before SARS-CoV-2 vaccination. The receptors stem from a human donor who had recovered from COVID-19.

The rearrangement joins TRBV20-1 to TRBJ2-1; 7 bases are a match to TRBD2. V lost 0 bases and J lost 5; bases outside the gene matches: 7. The CDR3 is 15 residues long. Germline CDR1 and CDR2: DFQATT and SNEGSKA (reference sequence). The CDR3 region has the DNA TGCAGTGCTAGAGACAAGGGAGGGCCAGACAATGAGCAGTTCTTC. This encodes CSARDKGGPDNEQFF.

Only a few counts were recorded for this clonotype. This chain uses TRBV20-1 with TRBJ2-7; TRBD2 is a possible D gene (6 bases). The CDR3 spans 11 residues. Per the germline V gene, CDR1 is DFQATT and CDR2 is SNEGSKA (reference sequence). V lost 5 bases and J 5 bases, leaving 10 bases between the germline ends. The CDR3 sequence: CSAVREDEQYF. The CDR3 nucleotides are TGCAGTGCTGTTAGGGAGGACGAGCAGTACTTC.

The chain is built from TRBV6-1 and TRBJ2-7; TRBD2 matches 12 bases. Trimming at V came to 6 bases and at J to 3 bases, leaving 9 bases not matched to a gene. CDR1 MNHNS and CDR2 SASEGT come from the germline V gene. This CDR3 has 16 residues. Written as DNA, the CDR3 is TGTGCCAGCAGGCCTCCTAGCGGGAGGGAAATCTACGAGCAGTACTTC. It translates to CASRPPSGREIYEQYF.

The J gene is TRBJ2-5, the V gene TRBV6-2 or TRBV6-3; perhaps TRBD1 as D (6 bases). This CDR3 contains 15 residues. Trimming left V 6 bases short and J 2 bases short, with 16 bases between. Germline V gene data show CDR1 as MNHEY and CDR2 as SVGEGT. CDR3 sequence: CASSRQDRRQETQYF. The CDR3 bases are TGTGCCAGCAGCCGCCAGGACAGACGTCAAGAGACCCAGTACTTC.

The V gene is TRBV6-1, the J gene TRBJ1-6, with D possibly matching TRBD1 (6 bases). Germline CDR1 MNHNS, CDR2 SASEGT. This CDR3 is built from 14 residues. V lost 6 bases to trimming and J lost 7 bases, with 13 bases between them. CDR3 residues: CASSSARGNSPLHF. DNA for the CDR3: TGTGCCAGCAGCTCCGCCAGGGGCAATTCACCCCTCCACTTT.

This clonotype turned up a few times. The chain couples TRBV19 to TRBJ1-5, with a possible D match to TRBD1 (6 bases). Trimming pared 9 bases from V and 3 bases from J, leaving 18 bases between. Germline CDR1 and CDR2: LNHDA and SQIVND (reference sequence). The CDR3 is 15 residues long. The CDR3 sequence: CASLKGGRYNQPQHF. Written as DNA, the CDR3 is TGTGCCAGCCTTAAGGGGGGGCGCTACAATCAGCCCCAGCATTTT.

The J gene is TRBJ1-6, the V gene TRBV7-9; D not certain. The germline V gene has CDR1 SEHNR and CDR2 FQNEAQ (reference sequence). The germline V and J ends were trimmed by 2 bases and 8 bases, with 19 bases remaining between them. The CDR3 loop spans 17 amino acids. CDR3 sequence (DNA): TGTGCCAGCAGCTTATGGTACCACCCGGAGGTGGATTCACCCCTCCACTTT. This gives the protein CASSLWYHPEVDSPLHF.

The CDR3 DNA reads TGTGCCAGCAGCGGTATGGGGGGACTAGCGGCCGGGGAGCTGTTTTTT. It yields the protein CASSGMGGLAAGELFF. The J gene is TRBJ2-2, the V gene TRBV7-2; 11 bases line up with TRBD2. The CDR3 covers 16 residues. CDR1 SGHTA and CDR2 FQGNSA come from the germline V gene. Losses at the gene ends were 5 bases for V and 6 bases for J; bases not matched to a gene: 8. Combining the CDR3 with reference TRBV7-2 and TRBJ2-2 gives the whole variable domain GAGVSQSPSNKVTEKGKDVELRCDPISGHTALYWYRQSLGQGLEFLIYFQGNSAPDKSGLPSDRFSAERTGGSVSTLTIQRTQQEDSAVYLCASSGMGGLAAGELFFGEGSRLTVL.

The sample holds a few counts of this clonotype. The V gene is TRBV27, the J gene TRBJ2-7; 9 bases line up with TRBD2. The CDR3 has 14 residues. The V gene end was trimmed by 4 bases and the J gene end by 4 bases; junction bases not matched to a gene: 5. Germline-derived CDR1 and CDR2 are MNHEY and SMNVEV (reference sequence). The CDR3 region is CASSSWTSEYEQYF. The CDR3 coding sequence is TGTGCCAGCAGTTCATGGACTAGCGAGTACGAGCAGTACTTC.

The chain couples TRBV20-1 to TRBJ2-3, with D perhaps assigned TRBD1 or TRBD2 (5 bases each). The V end lost 5 bases, the J end lost 3 bases, and 12 bases lay between the germline ends. Germline V CDR1 and CDR2: DFQATT, SNEGSKA (reference sequence). CDR3 length: 13 residues. The CDR3 loop is CSAGTGQTDTQYF. CDR3 in DNA: TGCAGTGCTGGGACGGGGCAGACAGATACGCAGTATTTT.

This clonotype has more than one count but fewer than ten. J is TRBJ2-1 and V is TRBV20-1, with 8 bases that match TRBD2. There are 14 residues in the CDR3. Trimming cost V 3 bases and J 4 bases; bases outside gene matches: 5. Germline assignment: CDR1 DFQATT and CDR2 SNEGSKA (reference sequence). As DNA, the CDR3 is TGCAGTGCTAGTTCAGCGGGGGCATACAATGAGCAGTTCTTC. It codes for CSASSAGAYNEQFF.

This chain uses TRBV6-1 with TRBJ2-5; D is uncertain. Germline V CDR1 and CDR2: MNHNS, SASEGT. The CDR3 runs to 13 residues. V lost 2 bases to trimming and J lost 2 bases, with 6 bases between them. DNA for the CDR3: TGTGCCAGCAGTGAAAACGGGCAAGAGACCCAGTACTTC. Residues: CASSENGQETQYF.

The CDR3 protein is CATSIEGGAVQPQHF. CDR3 in DNA: TGTGCCACCAGCATCGAGGGGGGGGCAGTTCAGCCCCAGCATTTT. The chain carries TRBV15 and TRBJ1-5, with D possibly being TRBD1 (6 bases). With 4 bases removed from V and 6 bases from J, the gap between germline ends came to 16 bases. CDR3 length: 15 residues. CDR1 is LNHNV and CDR2 is YYDKDF in the germline V gene (reference sequence). Complete variable domain (other parts from reference TRBV15 and TRBJ1-5): DAMVIQNPRYQVTQFGKPVTLSCSQTLNHNVMYWYQQKSSQAPKLLFHYYDKDFNNEADTPDNFQSRRPNTSFCFLDIRSPGLGDTAMYLCATSIEGGAVQPQHFGDGTRLSIL.

This sequence joins TRBV28 and TRBJ1-2, with 8 nucleotides matching TRBD1. The CDR3 sequence is 11 residues long. Germline loops: CDR1 MDHEN, CDR2 SYDVKM. V gave up 6 bases and J gave up 7 bases; unmatched junction bases: 1. Here the CDR3 reads CASRQGVGYTF. The CDR3 DNA reads as TGTGCCAGCAGACAGGGGGTTGGCTACACCTTC.

The chain employs TRBV7-3 and TRBJ2-2; 8 bases align to TRBD1. There are 16 residues in the CDR3. V shed 2 bases, J shed 5 bases, and the junction held 7 bases outside the gene matches. CDR1 is SGHTA, CDR2 FQGTGA, per germline. The CDR3 protein is CASSLAAGGATGELFF. The CDR3 region has the DNA TGTGCCAGCAGCTTAGCTGCAGGGGGCGCGACCGGGGAGCTGTTTTTT.

This sequence joins TRBV2 and TRBJ1-1, with D maybe TRBD1 (6 bases). The CDR3 extends over 13 amino acids. V was trimmed by 8 bases and J by 7 bases, leaving 17 bases between them. CDR1 is SNHLY, CDR2 FYNNEI, per germline. CDR3 sequence reads: CASGKGGRGEAFF. The CDR3 DNA is TGTGCCAGCGGGAAGGGGGGTAGGGGTGAAGCTTTCTTT.

V is TRBV20-1 and J is TRBJ2-1; 7 positions match TRBD2. This CDR3 has 14 residues. V trimming: 0 bases; J trimming: 8 bases; junction bases outside the gene matches: 7. CDR1 is DFQATT, CDR2 SNEGSKA, per germline (reference sequence). DNA for the CDR3: TGCAGTGCTAGAGATCGTGGGAGGGCCGATGAGCAGTTCTTC. Translation: CSARDRGRADEQFF.

The chain links TRBV28 to TRBJ1-4; a possible D gene is TRBD1 (6 bases). The ends were cut back, 6 bases at V and 0 bases at J, with 14 bases in the middle. In germline, CDR1 is MDHEN, CDR2 SYDVKM. This CDR3 comprises 16 residues. The CDR3 protein is CASSWGGRSTNEKLFF. CDR3 DNA: TGTGCCAGCAGCTGGGGGGGCAGGTCAACTAATGAAAAACTGTTTTTT.

This rearrangement joins TRBV11-2 to TRBJ2-5, with D tentatively TRBD1 or TRBD2 (5 bases each). Trimming removed 3 bases from V and 9 bases from J, with 11 bases in between. The CDR3 length is 12 residues. Germline V lookup: CDR1 SGHAT, CDR2 FQNNGV. CDR3 sequence reads: CASSFGGRAQYF. Here the CDR3 DNA reads TGTGCCAGCAGCTTTGGGGGTCGGGCCCAGTACTTC.